A selection of T cell receptor beta chains follows, all from one sample in a study of CD8 T cells in ankylosing spondylitis. TCRdb analysed the 5' RACE reads with MiXCR anew, one entry per CDR3 protein. The data hold 150,000 to 200,000 distinct CDR3 sequences, with about 16% observed a single time. Sequencing was done on a sample of blood, either unsorted or a sorted T cell fraction (not recorded which). All receptors come from a male donor with ankylosing spondylitis or in good health (not recorded which). Each CDR3 is given with its conserved first and last residue. A D gene is named only where the DNA matches it firmly. Where a row states a size, it is once, few, many or the class of an expanded clone; other rows omit it.

D gene	clone size	J gene	V gene	CDR3 protein	CDR3 DNA
TRBD1	NA	TRBJ1-5	TRBV28	CASSADRGSNQPQHF	TGTGCCAGCAGCGCTGACAGGGGAAGCAATCAGCCCCAGCATTTT
TRBD2	few	TRBJ2-1	TRBV7-3	CASSLGGTSGKNNEQFF	TGTGCCAGCAGCTTAGGTGGGACTAGCGGGAAAAACAATGAGCAGTTCTTC
NA	many	TRBJ2-2	TRBV5-1	CASSSPDGVDTGELFF	TGCGCCAGCAGCTCCCCCGACGGAGTAGACACCGGGGAGCTGTTTTTT
TRBD2	NA	TRBJ2-1	TRBV5-1	CASSEGWREIYNEQFF	TGCGCCAGCAGTGAGGGTTGGCGGGAGATCTACAATGAGCAGTTCTTC
TRBD2	NA	TRBJ2-7	TRBV6-2/TRBV6-3	CASRPGTSPYEQYF	TGTGCCAGCAGGCCCGGGACTAGCCCCTACGAGCAGTACTTC
NA	many	TRBJ2-1	TRBV5-1	CASSWDIPGDEQFF	TGCGCCAGCAGTTGGGACATCCCCGGAGATGAGCAGTTCTTC
NA	NA	TRBJ1-2	TRBV28	CASSREGDYGYTF	TGTGCCAGCAGTCGTGAAGGGGACTATGGCTACACCTTC
NA	NA	TRBJ1-1	TRBV5-1	CASRPRQDSGAEAFF	TGCGCCAGCAGACCTAGACAGGACTCAGGGGCTGAAGCTTTCTTT
TRBD2	few	TRBJ2-1	TRBV24-1	CATSDTGLANYEQFF	TGTGCCACCAGTGATACAGGACTAGCGAACTATGAGCAGTTCTTC
NA	many	TRBJ2-3	TRBV4-1	CASSPTQLADTQYF	TGCGCCAGCAGCCCCACCCAACTAGCAGATACGCAGTATTTT
NA	many	TRBJ1-1	TRBV20-1	CSARDQVGRKAAFF	TGCAGTGCTAGAGATCAAGTGGGGCGAAAGGCGGCTTTCTTT
TRBD2	NA	TRBJ2-7	TRBV3-1	CASSPGGSGVVYEQYF	TGTGCCAGCAGCCCGGGAGGGTCGGGAGTCGTATACGAGCAGTACTTC
TRBD1	few	TRBJ1-1	TRBV6-1	CAGNRGPLGDTEAFF	TGTGCCGGAAACAGGGGACCTCTTGGGGACACTGAAGCTTTCTTT
TRBD2	few	TRBJ2-2	TRBV4-2	CATVAGDTGELFF	TGTGCCACAGTAGCGGGAGACACCGGGGAGCTGTTTTTT
TRBD1	many	TRBJ2-7	TRBV20-1	CSALDRDLSYEQYF	TGCAGTGCCCTCGACAGGGACCTCTCCTACGAGCAGTACTTC
NA	few	TRBJ2-7	TRBV7-6	CASSPLAVYEQYF	TGTGCCAGCAGCCCACTTGCGGTCTACGAGCAGTACTTC
TRBD1	NA	TRBJ2-5	TRBV29-1	CSAAGTGDETQYF	TGCAGCGCCGCCGGGACAGGGGACGAGACCCAGTACTTC
NA	NA	TRBJ2-4	TRBV28	CASSLPGLRNIQYF	TGTGCCAGCAGTTTGCCCGGGCTGCGGAACATTCAGTACTTC
NA	many	TRBJ1-1	TRBV20-1	CSASDRHNLNTEAFF	TGCAGTGCTAGTGATAGACACAACTTGAACACTGAAGCTTTCTTT
NA	many	TRBJ1-5	TRBV5-5	CASSSLKGLDQPQHF	TGTGCCAGCAGCTCCCTCAAGGGGCTGGATCAGCCCCAGCATTTT
NA	few	TRBJ2-1	TRBV10-3	CAISGDLSYNEQFF	TGTGCCATCAGTGGAGACTTATCCTACAATGAGCAGTTCTTC
NA	NA	TRBJ2-2	TRBV29-1	CSVGQNTGELFF	TGCAGCGTGGGACAGAACACCGGGGAGCTGTTTTTT
NA	few	TRBJ1-1	TRBV12-3/TRBV12-4	CASSFGIVNTEAFF	TGTGCCAGCAGTTTTGGAATTGTGAACACTGAAGCTTTCTTT
NA	many	TRBJ2-5	TRBV10-2	CASSDVLGVYQETQYF	TGCGCCAGCAGTGATGTCCTAGGGGTGTACCAAGAGACCCAGTACTTC
NA	few	TRBJ1-4	TRBV20-1	CCARARGPPTNEKLFF	TGCTGTGCTAGAGCCCGAGGTCCCCCAACTAATGAAAAACTGTTTTTT
TRBD1	NA	TRBJ1-2	TRBV7-2	CASSSKTGSAYGYTF	TGTGCCAGCAGCTCGAAGACAGGGAGCGCCTATGGCTACACCTTC
TRBD2	few	TRBJ2-7	TRBV29-1	CSGLGLAGGEQYF	TGCAGCGGGTTGGGACTAGCGGGAGGAGAGCAGTACTTC
TRBD2	NA	TRBJ2-1	TRBV2	CASSGPGTSGRNEQFF	TGTGCCAGCAGTGGCCCCGGGACTAGCGGGAGGAATGAGCAGTTCTTC
TRBD1	many	TRBJ2-7	TRBV29-1	CSVVDRGRYEQYF	TGCAGCGTTGTGGACAGGGGGAGGTACGAGCAGTACTTC
TRBD1	few	TRBJ1-1	TRBV5-4	CASSSGRQGLNTEAFF	TGTGCCAGCAGCTCTGGGAGACAGGGATTGAACACTGAAGCTTTCTTT
NA	many	TRBJ2-3	TRBV27	CASRGRADTQYF	TGTGCCAGCAGGGGTCGGGCAGATACGCAGTATTTT
TRBD1	NA	TRBJ2-7	TRBV2	CASSRTGWMNEQYF	TGTGCCAGCAGCAGGACAGGGTGGATGAACGAGCAGTACTTC
NA	NA	TRBJ2-7	TRBV9	CASSVGPPLDWEQYF	TGTGCCAGCAGCGTAGGCCCCCCCTTGGATTGGGAGCAGTACTTC
TRBD1	few	TRBJ1-4	TRBV5-1	CASRETGGNEKLFF	TGCGCCAGCAGAGAAACAGGGGGTAATGAAAAACTGTTTTTT
NA	many	TRBJ2-5	TRBV29-1	CSVLFSGQQETQYF	TGCAGCGTCCTATTCTCCGGACAGCAAGAGACCCAGTACTTC